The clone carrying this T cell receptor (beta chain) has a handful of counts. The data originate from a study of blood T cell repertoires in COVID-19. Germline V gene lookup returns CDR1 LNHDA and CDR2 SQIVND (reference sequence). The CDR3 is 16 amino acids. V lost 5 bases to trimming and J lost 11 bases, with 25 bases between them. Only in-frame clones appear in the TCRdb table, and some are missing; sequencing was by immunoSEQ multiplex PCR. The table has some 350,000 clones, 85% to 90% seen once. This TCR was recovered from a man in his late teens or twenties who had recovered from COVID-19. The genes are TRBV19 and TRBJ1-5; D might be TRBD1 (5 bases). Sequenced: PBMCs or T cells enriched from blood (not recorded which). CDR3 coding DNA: TGTGCCAGTAGTCTCGACGCGTCTACCCAGGGTGTGACCCAGCATTTT. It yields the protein CASSLDASTQGVTQHF.